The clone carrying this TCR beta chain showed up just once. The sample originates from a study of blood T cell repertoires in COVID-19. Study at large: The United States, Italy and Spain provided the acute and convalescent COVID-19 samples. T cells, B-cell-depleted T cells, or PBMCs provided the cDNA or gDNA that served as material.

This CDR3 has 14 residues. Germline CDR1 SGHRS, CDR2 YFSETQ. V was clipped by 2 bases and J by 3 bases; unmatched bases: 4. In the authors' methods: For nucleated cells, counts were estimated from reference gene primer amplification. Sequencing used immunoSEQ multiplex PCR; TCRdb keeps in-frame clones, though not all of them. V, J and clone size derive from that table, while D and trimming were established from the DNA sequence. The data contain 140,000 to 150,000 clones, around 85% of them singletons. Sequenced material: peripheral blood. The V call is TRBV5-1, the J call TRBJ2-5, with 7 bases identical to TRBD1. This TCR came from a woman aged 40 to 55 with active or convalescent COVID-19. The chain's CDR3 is CASSLVGQEETQYF. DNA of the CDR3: TGCGCCAGCAGCTTAGTAGGACAGGAAGAGACCCAGTACTTC.